The subject of this entry is one T cell receptor (beta chain). This clonotype has at least ten counts. Its specific antigen is unknown. It has no much larger one-base neighbor in the sample; base qualities were not kept. This sample is drawn from a study of glioma-infiltrating T cells listed by TCRdb under 2016. At the level of the whole study: Sequencing of TCR alpha- and beta-chain repertoires was performed on glioma tissue, on non-neoplastic brain tissue, and on matched peripheral blood mononuclear cells. To measure how far tissue and blood T-cell populations diverged, each tissue-infiltrating repertoire was compared against the peripheral blood repertoire of the same patient. Three low-grade glioma patients, about eight primary glioblastoma patients and three non-glioma patients contributing non-neoplastic brain tissue were included in the paired cohort.

There are 14 amino acids in the CDR3, from cysteine to phenylalanine inclusive. Only CDR3 DNA remains: 42 bases, in frame from the first base. Relative to germline, V is 6 bases shorter and J is 3 bases shorter, with 12 bases between their ends. CDR1 and CDR2 were assigned from the germline V gene as SNHLY and FYNNEI. The iRepertoire nested amplicon-rescue multiplex PCR (arm-PCR) platform was used to amplify TCR alpha and beta CDR3 regions from RNA. The input for one-step reverse transcription and amplification was roughly 100-400 ng of tissue mRNA or PBMC total RNA. Following bead purification, Illumina adapters were added by a secondary multiplex PCR, and the libraries were gel-purified between 200 and 400 bp. The libraries contained internal 6-nucleotide barcodes that were used for demultiplexing. Libraries were sequenced on an Illumina MiSeq with 2x220 or 2x250 nucleotide paired-end reads. The original methods were these. Paired reads were merged using FLASH 1.2.11 and were aligned to the GRCh37 human genome using BWA-MEM, after which TRA and TRB reads were extracted. For V and J assignment, an IMGT-derived reference of cassette sequences and CDR3 motifs that included pseudogenes was used. Three-frame translation of reads was performed, and productive CDR3s were defined as those with a C...FGXG motif and no stop codons. Clonotypes were defined as unique combinations of V-J cassette pair and CDR3 amino acid sequence. Reads were filtered by Hamming distance, with the threshold set by the sequence error rate of each sample in mapped regions. TCRdb reanalyzed the raw reads on its own, using fastp at Q25 for trimming and MiXCR for clone calling, and kept in-frame beta chains. Duplicate CDR3 protein sequences are folded into a single record with the most common DNA and genes. The authors' filters were not applied to this entry. Recorded for this sample are roughly 100,000 distinct CDR3 sequences; around 28% of them occurred a single time. The ten largest account for 44% of the sample.

What the work shows at the level of the full study, not this receptor alone: VJ-independent divergence between tissue and blood was lower than expected in non-neoplastic patients but higher than expected in all gliomas, particularly low-grade gliomas. Very few CDR3 sequences were shared between tissue and blood, attributed to high CDR3 diversity and limited sampling. The group comparisons were based on small numbers of patients: three non-neoplastic, three low-grade glioma and roughly eight glioblastoma patients.

The chain was built from TRBV2 and TRBJ2-1; matching of 5 bases hints at TRBD1 as the D gene. Sequencing was carried out using glioma tissue, nonneoplastic brain tissue, or PBMCs (not recorded which). The clonotype was recovered from a human donor with low-grade glioma or glioblastoma, undergoing nonglioma brain surgery, or in good health (not recorded which). The DNA reads as follows: TGTGCCAGCAGAGTCCAGGGAATCTACAATGAGCAGTTCTTC. This codes for CASRVQGIYNEQFF.